This entry is about one T cell receptor (beta chain). Its antigen remains unidentified. CDR1 and CDR2 (germline): SGHDT, YYEEEE. The CDR3 loop spans 15 amino acids. Deletions cut 1 base from V and 6 bases from J, with 17 bases between. The data belong to a study of T cell responses to AZD1222 COVID-19 vaccine. Whole-study results and caveats: Only after the peak T cell response were repertoires sampled.

TCRdb's copy holds only in-frame clones and misses some; the assay was immunoSEQ multiplex PCR. This table holds 150,000 to 200,000 clones, over 70% found once. The TCR comes from an adult in good health. The input for sequencing was peripheral blood, taken on day 0 of MenACWY control vaccination. The genes are TRBV5-6 and TRBJ2-7; tentative D call: TRBD1 (5 bases). The CDR3 loop reads CASSLSAGIRVEQYF. CDR3 in DNA: TGTGCCAGCAGCTTGTCGGCAGGGATAAGGGTCGAGCAGTACTTC.